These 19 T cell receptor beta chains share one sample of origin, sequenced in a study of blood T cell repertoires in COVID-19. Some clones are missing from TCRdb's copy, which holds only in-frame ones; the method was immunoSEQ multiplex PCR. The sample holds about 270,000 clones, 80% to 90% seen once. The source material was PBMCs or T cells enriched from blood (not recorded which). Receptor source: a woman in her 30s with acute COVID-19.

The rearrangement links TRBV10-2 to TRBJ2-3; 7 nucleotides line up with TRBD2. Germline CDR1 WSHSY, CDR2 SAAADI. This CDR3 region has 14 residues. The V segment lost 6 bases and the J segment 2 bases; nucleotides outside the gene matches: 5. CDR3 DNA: TGCGCCAGCAGGACTAGCTACATCACAGATACGCAGTATTTT. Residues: CASRTSYITDTQYF.

The CDR3 region is CASSSSNYGYTF. In nucleotides, the CDR3 is TGTGCCAGCAGCTCCTCTAACTATGGCTACACCTTC. The rearrangement uses TRBV21-1 and TRBJ1-2. TRBV21-1 is a documented pseudogene. CDR3 length: 12 amino acids.

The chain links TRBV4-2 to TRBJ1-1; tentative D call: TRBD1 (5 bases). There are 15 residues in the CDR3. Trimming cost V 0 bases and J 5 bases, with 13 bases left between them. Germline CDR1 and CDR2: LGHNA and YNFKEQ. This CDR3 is CASSQEGGDETEAFF. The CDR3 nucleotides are TGTGCCAGCAGCCAAGAGGGGGGGGACGAAACTGAAGCTTTCTTT.

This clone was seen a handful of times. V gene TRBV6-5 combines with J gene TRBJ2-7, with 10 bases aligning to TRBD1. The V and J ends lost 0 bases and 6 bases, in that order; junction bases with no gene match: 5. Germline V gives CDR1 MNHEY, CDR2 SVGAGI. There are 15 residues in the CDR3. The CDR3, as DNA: TGTGCCAGCAGTTACTCGACGGGACAGGGGATCGAGCAGTACTTC. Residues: CASSYSTGQGIEQYF.

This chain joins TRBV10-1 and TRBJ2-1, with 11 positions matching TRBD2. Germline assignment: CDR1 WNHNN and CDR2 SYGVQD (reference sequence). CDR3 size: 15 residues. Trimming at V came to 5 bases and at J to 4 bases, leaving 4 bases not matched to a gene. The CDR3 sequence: CASSILAGEYNEQFF. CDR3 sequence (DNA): TGCGCCAGCAGTATACTAGCGGGAGAGTACAATGAGCAGTTCTTC.

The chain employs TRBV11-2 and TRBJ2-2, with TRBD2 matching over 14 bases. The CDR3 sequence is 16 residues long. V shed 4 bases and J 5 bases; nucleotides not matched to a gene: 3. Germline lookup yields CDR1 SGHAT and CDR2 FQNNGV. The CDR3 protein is CASSYGTSGSTGELFF. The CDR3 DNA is TGTGCCAGCAGCTACGGGACTAGCGGGAGTACCGGGGAGCTGTTTTTT.

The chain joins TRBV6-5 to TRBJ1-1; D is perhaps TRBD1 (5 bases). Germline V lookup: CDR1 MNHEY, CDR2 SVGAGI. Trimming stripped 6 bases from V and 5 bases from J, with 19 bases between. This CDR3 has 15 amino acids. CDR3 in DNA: TGTGCCAGCAGCCGCCCTCCCGGGGGTGGTACTGAAGCTTTCTTT. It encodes CASSRPPGGGTEAFF.

Written as DNA, the CDR3 is TGCGCCAGCAGCAAAGTAGCGGGCCCGGGAGAGACCCAGTACTTC. It encodes CASSKVAGPGETQYF. The rearrangement joins TRBV5-1 to TRBJ2-5; 7 nucleotides line up with TRBD2. The CDR3 spans 15 residues. V was pared by 4 bases and J by 4 bases, with 10 bases of the junction left unmatched. Per the germline V gene, CDR1 is SGHRS and CDR2 is YFSETQ. Variable domain in full (rest from reference TRBV5-1 and TRBJ2-5): KAGVTQTPRYLIKTRGQQVTLSCSPISGHRSVSWYQQTPGQGLQFLFEYFSETQRNKGNFPGRFSGRQFSNSRSEMNVSTLELGDSALYLCASSKVAGPGETQYFGPGTRLLVL.

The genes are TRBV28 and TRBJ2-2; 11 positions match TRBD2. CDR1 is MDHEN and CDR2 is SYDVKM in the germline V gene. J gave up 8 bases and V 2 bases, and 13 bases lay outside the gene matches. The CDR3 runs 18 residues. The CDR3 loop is CASSLPWGLAGGSGELFF. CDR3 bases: TGTGCCAGCAGTTTACCGTGGGGGCTAGCGGGAGGTTCGGGGGAGCTGTTTTTT.

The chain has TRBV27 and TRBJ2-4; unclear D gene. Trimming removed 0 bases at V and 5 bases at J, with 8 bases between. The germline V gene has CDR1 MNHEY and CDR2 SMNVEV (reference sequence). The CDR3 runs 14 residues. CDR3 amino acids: CASSLSRSENIQYF. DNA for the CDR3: TGTGCCAGCAGTTTATCGAGGAGCGAAAACATTCAGTACTTC.

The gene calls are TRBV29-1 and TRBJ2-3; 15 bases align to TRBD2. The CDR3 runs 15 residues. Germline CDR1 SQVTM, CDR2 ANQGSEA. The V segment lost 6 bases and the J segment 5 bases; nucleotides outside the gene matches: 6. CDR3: CSVPAGLAGGDTQYF. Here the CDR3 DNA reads TGCAGCGTACCGGCGGGACTAGCGGGAGGAGATACGCAGTATTTT.

The DNA for the CDR3 is TGTGCCAGCAGATCGGGGGTAGGAGGGACCAATCAGCCCCAGCATTTT. Protein: CASRSGVGGTNQPQHF. This chain uses TRBV21-1 with TRBJ1-5. TRBV21-1 is classified as a pseudogene. The CDR3 has 16 residues.

CDR3 coding DNA: TGTGCCAGTAGTATACGAAGAGAGAACAATGAGCAGTTCTTC. Translated: CASSIRRENNEQFF. The chain recombines TRBV19 with TRBJ2-1, with D hard to call. Germline loops: CDR1 LNHDA, CDR2 SQIVND (reference sequence). With 2 bases removed from V and 5 bases from J, the gap between germline ends came to 10 bases. The length of the CDR3 is 14 residues. Looking up the rest from reference TRBV19 and TRBJ2-1 gives the full variable domain: DGGITQSPKYLFRKEGQNVTLSCEQNLNHDAMYWYRQDPGQGLRLIYYSQIVNDFQKGDIAEGYSVSREKKESFPLTVTSAQKNPTAFYLCASSIRRENNEQFFGPGTRLTVL.

The CDR3 bases are TGCGCCAGCAGCCAAGGACAGGGTTACTCCTACGAGCAGTACTTC. It is translated as CASSQGQGYSYEQYF. This chain connects TRBV4-1 to TRBJ2-7, with 7 bases matching TRBD1. This CDR3 spans 15 amino acids. CDR1 and CDR2 (germline): MGHRA, YSYEKL. Trimming removed 1 base from V and 0 bases from J; junction bases left unmatched: 3.

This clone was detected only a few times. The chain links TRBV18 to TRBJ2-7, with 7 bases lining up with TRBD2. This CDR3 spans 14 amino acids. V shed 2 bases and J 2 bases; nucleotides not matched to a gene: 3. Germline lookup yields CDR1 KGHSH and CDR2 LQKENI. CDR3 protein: CASSPASGAYEQYF. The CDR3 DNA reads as TGTGCCAGCTCACCAGCTAGCGGAGCCTACGAGCAGTACTTC.

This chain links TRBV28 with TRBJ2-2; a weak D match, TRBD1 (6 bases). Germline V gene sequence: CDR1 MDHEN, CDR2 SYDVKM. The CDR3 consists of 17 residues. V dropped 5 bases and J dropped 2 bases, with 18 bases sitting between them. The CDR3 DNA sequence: TGTGCCAGCAGTCCCTTAACAGGGTGGGGAAACACCGGGGAGCTGTTTTTT. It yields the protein CASSPLTGWGNTGELFF.

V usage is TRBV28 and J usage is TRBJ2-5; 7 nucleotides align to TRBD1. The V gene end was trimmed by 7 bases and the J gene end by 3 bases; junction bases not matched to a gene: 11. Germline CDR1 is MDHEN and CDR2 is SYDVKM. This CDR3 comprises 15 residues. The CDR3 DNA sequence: TGTGCCAGCAACACCCCGGGACAGAAGGAAGAGACCCAGTACTTC. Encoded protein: CASNTPGQKEETQYF.

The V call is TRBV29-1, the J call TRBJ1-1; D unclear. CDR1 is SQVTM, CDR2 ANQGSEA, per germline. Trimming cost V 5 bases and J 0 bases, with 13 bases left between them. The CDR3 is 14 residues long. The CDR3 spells CSVTLTDMNTEAFF. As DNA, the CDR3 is TGCAGCGTTACTTTAACAGATATGAACACTGAAGCTTTCTTT.

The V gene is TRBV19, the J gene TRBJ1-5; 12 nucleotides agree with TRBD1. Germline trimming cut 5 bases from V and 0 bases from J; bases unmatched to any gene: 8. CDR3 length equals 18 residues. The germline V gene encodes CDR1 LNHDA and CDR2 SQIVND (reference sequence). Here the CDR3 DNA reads TGTGCCAGTAGTGGGGACAGGGGGCGGGCTGGTAGCAATCAGCCCCAGCATTTT. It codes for CASSGDRGRAGSNQPQHF.